The 17 T cell receptor beta chains in this list originate from one sample, sequenced in a study of CD4+ T cells in melanoma. Sequencing used immunoSEQ multiplex PCR; TCRdb keeps in-frame clones, though not all of them. The data contain 12,000 to 15,000 clones, around 68% of them singletons. Material: cells from a culture (not recorded whether cultured in vitro). These receptors all come from a human donor with melanoma.

This chain links TRBV30 with TRBJ1-6; 10 bases are shared with TRBD1. The trim removed 7 bases at V and 8 bases at J, leaving 8 bases unmatched. This CDR3 region has 14 residues. Per germline, CDR1 GTSNPN and CDR2 SVGIG (reference sequence). CDR3 loop: CAFQLGTGDSPLHF. CDR3 DNA: TGTGCCTTTCAACTCGGGACAGGGGATTCACCCCTCCACTTT.

The chain combines TRBV21-1 with TRBJ1-1; the D segment call TRBD1 is taken from the table without a DNA check. TRBV21-1 is shown as a pseudogene. CDR3 length equals 15 residues. The CDR3 coding sequence is TGTGCCAGCGCATCGTTTCAGGGGATGCGCACTGAAGCTTTCTTT. Translating it yields CASASFQGMRTEAFF.

This chain links TRBV2 with TRBJ1-1; D gene uncertain. CDR3 length: 20 residues. Germline V gives CDR1 SNHLY, CDR2 FYNNEI. Trimming took 2 bases from V and 0 from J, leaving 25 bases between them. The CDR3 loop is CASSERMGGGFLAMNTEAFF. The CDR3 DNA reads as TGTGCCAGCAGTGAACGGATGGGTGGAGGCTTTCTGGCCATGAACACTGAAGCTTTCTTT.

The rearrangement uses TRBV10-1 and TRBJ2-1; TRBD1 is a possible D gene (6 bases). This CDR3 is built from 15 residues. V was trimmed by 3 bases and J by 10 bases, leaving 19 bases between them. Germline CDR1 WNHNN, CDR2 SYGVQD (reference sequence). DNA of the CDR3: TGCGCCAGCAGTGACCCGGGCCAGGGGTTTAGGGAGCAGTTCTTC. Translated: CASSDPGQGFREQFF.

The V call is TRBV5-1, the J call TRBJ2-6; 8 nucleotides agree with TRBD1. The V and J ends lost 4 bases and 4 bases, in that order; junction bases with no gene match: 19. This CDR3 is built from 20 residues. The germline V gene encodes CDR1 SGHRS and CDR2 YFSETQ. CDR3 sequence (DNA): TGCGCCAGCAGCCGAGGAATTCCGGGACAGGCAGCATCGGGGGCCAACGTCCTGACTTTC. Amino acids: CASSRGIPGQAASGANVLTF. The full variable domain, in which reference TRBV5-1 and TRBJ2-6 provide the parts outside the CDR3, is KAGVTQTPRYLIKTRGQQVTLSCSPISGHRSVSWYQQTPGQGLQFLFEYFSETQRNKGNFPGRFSGRQFSNSRSEMNVSTLELGDSALYLCASSRGIPGQAASGANVLTFGAGSRLTVL.

This clone has a handful of counts. The chain uses TRBV7-2 and TRBJ1-3, with D uncertain. V lost 5 bases and J 7 bases, leaving 12 bases between the germline ends. The germline gives CDR1 SGHTA, CDR2 FQGNSA. The CDR3 is 13 amino acids. In DNA, the CDR3 is TGTGCCAGCAGCCCCGGGCCCAGCAACACCATATATTTT. It codes for CASSPGPSNTIYF.

By share of the sample, this clone is medium-sized (0.01 to 0.1%). The CDR3 is CASSLTSGGRGPGEQYF. CDR3 DNA sequence: TGTGCCAGCAGCTTAACTAGCGGGGGGCGAGGGCCTGGTGAGCAGTACTTC. The rearrangement uses TRBV7-2 and TRBJ2-7; 12 bases map to TRBD2. Germline values: CDR1 SGHTA, CDR2 FQGNSA. After removal of 2 bases from V and 7 bases from J, the junction contained 12 bases not matched to a gene. CDR3 length equals 17 residues.

The chain links TRBV7-9 to TRBJ2-7; D not resolved. Germline CDR1 is SEHNR and CDR2 is FQNEAQ (reference sequence). Trimming removed 5 bases at V and 7 bases at J, with 9 bases between. There are 11 residues in the CDR3. The DNA of the CDR3 is TGTGCCAGCAGCCGAACAGAAGAGCAGTACTTC. Translated: CASSRTEEQYF.

This chain uses TRBV29-1 with TRBJ1-3; D call uncertain. V was pared by 5 bases and J by 0 bases, with 5 bases between. Germline-derived CDR1 and CDR2 are SQVTM and ANQGSEA. This CDR3 spans 12 amino acids. As DNA, the CDR3 is TGCAGCGTTCGGAGCTCTGGAAACACCATATATTTT. Translated, it gives CSVRSSGNTIYF. The whole variable domain, remainder taken from reference TRBV29-1 and TRBJ1-3, is SAVISQKPSRDICQRGTSLTIQCQVDSQVTMMFWYRQQPGQSLTLIATANQGSEATYESGFVIDKFPISRPNLTFSTLTVSNMSPEDSSIYLCSVRSSGNTIYFGEGSWLTVV.

This clone has a single count. The chain links TRBV4-2 to TRBJ1-1; the D is unclear. The V end was cut by 4 bases, the J end by 0 bases, with 12 bases between. The CDR3 loop spans 15 amino acids. Per germline, CDR1 LGHNA and CDR2 YNFKEQ. The CDR3 here is CASSPGSLMNTEAFF. CDR3 bases: TGTGCCAGCAGCCCAGGCAGTCTGATGAACACTGAAGCTTTCTTT.

The rearrangement joins TRBV10-3 to TRBJ2-3; unclear D gene. The CDR3 sequence is 13 residues long. The germline CDR1 and CDR2 sequences are ENHRY and SYGVKD. V lost 2 bases, J lost 10 bases, and 13 bases lay in between. The CDR3 loop reads CAISEETRSAQYF. The DNA for the CDR3 is TGTGCCATCAGTGAGGAGACTCGGTCTGCGCAGTATTTT.

The gene calls are TRBV29-1 and TRBJ1-6; 8 nucleotides align to TRBD1. There are 13 residues in the CDR3. Trimming took 7 bases from V and 4 from J; bases not matched to a gene: 3. In germline, CDR1 is SQVTM, CDR2 ANQGSEA. The CDR3 reads CSARTGYNSPLHF. DNA for the CDR3: TGCAGCGCCCGGACAGGGTATAATTCACCCCTCCACTTT.

The chain's CDR3 is CASSENDRDGSPLHF. The CDR3 bases are TGTGCCAGCAGTGAAAACGACAGGGATGGTTCACCCCTCCACTTT. This chain joins TRBV25-1 and TRBJ1-6, with 7 bases that match TRBD1. With V trimmed by 2 bases and J by 9 bases, 7 bases remained unmatched. This CDR3 spans 15 amino acids. Germline V gives CDR1 MGHDK, CDR2 SYGVNS.

The chain has TRBV7-2 and TRBJ1-3; 8 positions match TRBD1. CDR1 SGHTA and CDR2 FQGNSA come from the germline V gene. V was pared by 2 bases and J by 0 bases, with 12 bases of the junction left unmatched. There are 19 residues in the CDR3. Here the CDR3 reads CASSLYAGGAIGSGNTIYF. CDR3 in DNA: TGTGCCAGCAGCTTATACGCAGGGGGCGCTATCGGCTCTGGAAACACCATATATTTT.

The sample holds a few counts of this clone. The chain recombines TRBV7-2 with TRBJ2-2; D gene unclear. This CDR3 has 16 residues. Per germline, CDR1 SGHTA and CDR2 FQGNSA. Trimming removed 3 bases from V and 4 bases from J, with 15 bases in between. CDR3 in amino acids: CASSFVGFSPTGELFF. Here the CDR3 DNA reads TGTGCCAGCAGCTTCGTCGGGTTCAGCCCCACCGGGGAGCTGTTTTTT.

This clone was found once. The CDR3 bases are TGTGCCAGCAGCGTGGGCAGCAGAGGGAGTGAAGCTTTCTTT. Translating it yields CASSVGSRGSEAFF. The genes are TRBV9 and TRBJ1-1; D is undetermined. The CDR3 runs 14 residues. Germline V CDR1 and CDR2: SGDLS, YYNGEE. With 2 bases removed from V and 7 bases from J, the gap between germline ends came to 15 bases.

This clone was picked up one time. The chain has TRBV18 and TRBJ2-5; 7 nucleotides align to TRBD1. V was pared by 4 bases and J by 5 bases, with 1 base of the junction left unmatched. CDR1 is KGHSH, CDR2 LQKENI, per germline. The CDR3 runs to 12 residues. CDR3 in DNA: TGTGCCAGCTCACAGGGGGCTGAGACCCAGTACTTC. Its translation is CASSQGAETQYF.